This T cell receptor (beta chain) was observed in a study of regulatory T cells in long-lasting Graves disease. Study information: Graves' patients who were just diagnosed had used antithyroid drugs for under 3 months.

In building TCR beta libraries, iRepertoire HTBI primers were used together with Arm-PCR of CDR3 regions. TCRdb redid the calling of the multiplex PCR reads with MiXCR, one entry per CDR3 protein. The sample holds some 370,000 distinct CDR3 sequences, 10% to 15% seen once. Time point described: newly diagnosed GD, antithyroid drugs for less than 3 months. After RNA was extracted from PBMCs, the TCR library was made from it. This clonotype was seen a handful of times. The ends were cut back, 4 bases at V and 3 bases at J, with 13 bases in the middle. The CDR3 sequence is 14 residues long. The germline CDR1 and CDR2 sequences are SGHTA and FQGNSA. A further study also used this sample, focusing on T cells in Graves' hyperthyroidism and ophthalmopathy.

The V and J genes are TRBV7-2 and TRBJ2-7; D may match TRBD1 or TRBD2 (6 bases each). The clonotype comes from a young woman with Graves disease. The sample consisted of peripheral blood mononuclear cells (PBMCs), taken at new diagnosis, from a patient treated with antithyroid drugs. The CDR3 sequence is CASSYRDSSYEQYF. CDR3 nucleotides: TGTGCCAGCAGCTACAGGGACTCTAGCTACGAGCAGTACTTC. Based on the CDR3 plus reference TRBV7-2 and TRBJ2-7, the full variable domain is GAGVSQSPSNKVTEKGKDVELRCDPISGHTALYWYRQSLGQGLEFLIYFQGNSAPDKSGLPSDRFSAERTGGSVSTLTIQRTQQEDSAVYLCASSYRDSSYEQYFGPGTRLTVT.